This TCR beta chain came from a study of cytotoxic CD8 clonotypes in ibrutinib-treated CLL (TCRdb year 2021). Describing the broader study: The cohort was composed of more than ten relapsed/refractory and roughly 15 treatment-naive patients; IGHV unmutated status was identified in some 17 patients. Longitudinal samples were available for 26 of the 86 trial participants. Samples averaged roughly 260,000 productive templates and 94,082 productive rearrangements. Partial responses were observed in around 25 patients and complete responses in 2; after a median follow-up of around 64 months, remission was maintained in approximately 14 patients and progression was observed in about twelve. Cryopreserved peripheral blood mononuclear cells were collected before treatment, at response, and at either disease progression or sustained remission. All remission and progressive disease samples were collected while patients were still receiving ibrutinib. Response samples were obtained after a median of 12 months of treatment, with a range of about 6 to 40 months.

On a MiSeq, deep resolution sequencing aimed for a depth between 1 in 1 million and 1 in 200,000 T cells, with each clonotype covered approximately 10x on average. TCR beta libraries were generated with the immunoSEQ hsTCRB Kit. On the authors' methods: Data were analyzed with ImmunoSEQ Data Assistant and ImmunoSEQ Analyzer, with V, D and J genes assigned per IMGT definitions. Clonality, which ranges from 0 to 1, was calculated as one minus the normalized Shannon entropy of productive rearrangement frequencies. Only overrepresented clonotypes making up at least 0.05% of each patient's repertoire were included in the public clonotype analysis. Some 14 age-matched healthy donor repertoires from immuneACCESS served as clonality controls. TCRdb mirrors the immuneACCESS table, restricted to in-frame sequences. Some clones are absent from its copies; in checked studies, under half trace to an unresolved V gene, and the reason for the others is unknown. The DNA was the basis for D and trimming; V, J and clone size are from that table. For this sample there are fewer than 400,000 clones; 60% to 80% appear just once. About 6.7% of the sample is in the top ten clones.

With respect to this clone: Its antigen has not been determined. Base qualities are not recorded, but no much larger clone differs from it by a single base.

The cysteine opens and the phenylalanine closes a CDR3 of 16 amino acids. Only the CDR3 DNA is retained, 48 bases long and in frame from the first base. The germline V gene yields MNHEY for CDR1 and SVGAGI for CDR2. V is clipped by 0 bases and J by 6 bases, and the sequence between their germline boundaries is 15 bases long. The paper's findings and limits, for the study overall: Sustained-remission and progressing patients did not have matched sampling times, and lymph node repertoires were not examined. Public clonotypes were rare and either shrank or stayed stable during treatment, and the rise in clonality at ibrutinib response reflected expansion of private clonotypes. Clonality increased at ibrutinib response, stayed stable in sustained remission, and fell back toward baseline at progression. Baseline clonality was found to be higher than that of age-matched healthy donors and was strongly correlated with circulating CD8+ T-cell counts.

For TCR beta library preparation, around 2.2 micrograms of genomic DNA was extracted from cryopreserved PBMCs. Longitudinal blood samples from CLL patients on ibrutinib monotherapy were analyzed using high-throughput TCR beta sequencing. The patients took part in an open-label, single-center phase 2 trial of ibrutinib monotherapy. This clonotype was obtained from a human donor with chronic lymphocytic leukemia. Recombination linked TRBV6-5 to TRBJ2-4, with a tentative D gene TRBD1 over 6 matching bases. The specimen was PBMCs, collected after 36 months of ibrutinib treatment. The DNA sequence reads TGTGCCAGCAGTTACTCGAACACAAGGGGGACAAACATTCAGTACTTC. Its amino acids are CASSYSNTRGTNIQYF.